This entry concerns a single TCR beta chain. Its cognate antigen is unknown. The CDR3 is 14 residues long. Germline V gives CDR1 MGHRA, CDR2 YSYEKL. Trimming shortened V by 0 bases and J by 6 bases, and 9 bases separated the two germline ends. The record originates from a study of STAT3 mutations in large granular lymphocyte leukemia. Study results and caveats: Every T-cell large granular lymphocyte leukemia patient had at least one immunodominant TCR beta clonotype.

The assay was immunoSEQ multiplex PCR, and TCRdb's table has in-frame clones only and misses some. The table lists approximately 30,000 clones, about three quarters of them singletons. The sequence was obtained from a woman between 50 and 59 years old with T-cell large granular lymphocyte leukemia. Some clones in this sample may be carry-over from other donors' samples. The chain carries TRBV4-1 and TRBJ1-5; tentative D call: TRBD1 (5 bases). The material sequenced was peripheral blood mononuclear cells. The CDR3 sequence: CASSQDGALQPQHF. The CDR3 DNA is TGCGCCAGCAGCCAAGATGGGGCGCTTCAGCCCCAGCATTTT.